The rows below give T cell receptor beta chains drawn from one sample of a study of cytomegalovirus exposure and HLA in healthy donors. Libraries were prepared by immunoSEQ multiplex PCR; TCRdb keeps only in-frame clonotypes and omits some of them. The sample holds about 150,000 clones, 70% to 80% seen once. Sequenced material: PBMCs. The source of these receptors is a woman aged 40 to 50 in good health and CMV-seronegative. CDR3s include the opening cysteine and the closing phenylalanine or tryptophan. Each record gives: J gene, clone size, D gene, V gene, CDR3 protein, CDR3 DNA. A D gene is named only where the DNA matches it firmly. The size entry is marked missing in some rows and otherwise reads once, few, many or a size class.

TRBJ1-1 NA NA TRBV7-8 CASTRAPGMNTEAFF TGTGCCAGCACCCGTGCCCCGGGAATGAACACTGAAGCTTTCTTT
TRBJ1-1 NA TRBD1 TRBV19 CASSHGQENTEAFF TGTGCCAGTAGTCATGGACAGGAGAACACTGAAGCTTTCTTT
TRBJ2-2 NA NA TRBV11-2 CASSLVLRSRGTGGELFF TGTGCCAGCAGCTTAGTCCTCAGAAGTCGGGGGACGGGGGGGGAGCTGTTTTTT
TRBJ2-1 NA NA TRBV5-1 CASSTQTGFNYLSSYNEQFF TGCGCCAGCAGCACCCAAACAGGGTTCAACTATTTGAGCTCCTACAATGAGCAGTTCTTC
TRBJ1-4 NA NA TRBV4-3 CASSQEGAPATNEKLFF TGCGCCAGCAGCCAAGAGGGGGCACCTGCAACTAATGAAAAACTGTTTTTT
TRBJ1-5 once NA TRBV18 CASSPSDGQPQHF TGTGCCAGCTCACCAAGCGACGGTCAGCCCCAGCATTTT
TRBJ2-1 NA TRBD2 TRBV9 CASSASGGRYNEQFF TGTGCCAGCAGCGCTAGCGGGGGGAGATACAATGAGCAGTTCTTC
TRBJ1-4 NA NA TRBV7-9 CASSLVTQGSDEKLFF TGTGCCAGCAGCTTAGTCACGCAGGGATCAGACGAAAAACTGTTTTTT
TRBJ2-3 NA TRBD2 TRBV19 CASSILSASGGPRSTDTQYF TGTGCCAGTAGTATTCTCTCTGCTAGCGGGGGTCCCCGAAGCACAGATACGCAGTATTTT
TRBJ2-1 NA NA TRBV7-6 CASSLGAGNEQFF TGTGCCAGCAGCTTAGGCGCCGGCAATGAGCAGTTCTTC
TRBJ2-7 NA TRBD2 TRBV6-5 CASSYTSLAGTYEQYF TGTGCCAGCAGTTACACCTCCTTAGCGGGGACTTACGAGCAGTACTTC
TRBJ2-1 NA NA TRBV19 CASSGQGGTYNEQFF TGTGCCAGTAGCGGGCAGGGGGGAACCTACAATGAGCAGTTCTTC
TRBJ1-1 NA NA TRBV27 CASSPPPFRGTEAFF TGTGCCAGCAGTCCCCCACCATTTCGGGGCACTGAAGCTTTCTTT
TRBJ2-7 NA TRBD2 TRBV4-3 CASSFRLAGFYEQYF TGCGCCAGCAGCTTCCGACTAGCGGGATTCTACGAGCAGTACTTC
TRBJ2-3 NA TRBD2 TRBV4-3 CASSQAWASGRRGTDTQYF TGCGCCAGCAGCCAAGCTTGGGCTAGCGGGAGGAGAGGCACAGATACGCAGTATTTT
TRBJ2-2 NA NA TRBV2 CASSERQGYTGELFF TGTGCCAGCAGTGAAAGGCAGGGATACACCGGGGAGCTGTTTTTT
TRBJ2-5 NA NA TRBV2 CASLRGNQETQYF TGTGCCAGCCTCCGGGGGAACCAAGAGACCCAGTACTTC
TRBJ1-2 NA TRBD1 TRBV28 CASSTSDRPANYGYTF TGTGCCAGCAGTACCTCGGACAGGCCCGCTAACTATGGCTACACCTTC
TRBJ2-3 NA TRBD2 TRBV18 CASSPLAGPLDTQYF TGTGCCAGCTCACCACTAGCGGGGCCGTTGGATACGCAGTATTTT
TRBJ2-1 NA TRBD1 TRBV4-2 CASSAPGQGVYNEQFF TGTGCCAGCAGCGCCCCGGGACAGGGGGTCTACAATGAGCAGTTCTTC
TRBJ2-7 NA TRBD2 TRBV11-3 CASSPLAASYEQYF TGTGCCAGCAGCCCACTAGCGGCCTCCTACGAGCAGTACTTC
TRBJ2-7 NA TRBD1 TRBV29-1 CSVGGTGSYEQYF TGCAGCGTTGGGGGGACAGGATCCTACGAGCAGTACTTC
TRBJ1-5 NA NA TRBV27 CASSFGGGLSNQPQHF TGTGCCAGCAGTTTTGGTGGCGGGCTCAGTAATCAGCCCCAGCATTTT
TRBJ1-4 NA NA TRBV6-5 CASSAGTLNEKLFF TGTGCCAGCAGTGCCGGGACACTGAATGAAAAACTGTTTTTT
TRBJ2-5 once TRBD2 TRBV7-6 CASSSGLADEETQYF TGTGCCAGCAGCTCGGGACTAGCGGATGAAGAGACCCAGTACTTC
TRBJ2-3 NA NA TRBV18 CASSPVYESTDTQYF TGTGCCAGCTCACCGGTTTATGAGAGCACAGATACGCAGTATTTT
TRBJ1-5 NA NA TRBV12-5 CASGLTDYQPQHF TGTGCTAGTGGTTTGACGGACTATCAGCCCCAGCATTTT
TRBJ2-7 NA TRBD2 TRBV7-3 CASSRTGTSFAEQYF TGTGCCAGCAGCCGAACCGGGACTAGTTTTGCCGAGCAGTACTTC
TRBJ1-2 once TRBD1 TRBV6-5 CASRRSVTGVGYTF TGTGCCAGCAGGCGCTCGGTCACAGGGGTTGGCTACACCTTC
TRBJ2-4 NA NA TRBV27 CASSLGQNKNSQYF TGTGCCAGCAGTTTGGGGCAGAACAAAAACAGTCAGTACTTC
TRBJ2-1 NA TRBD2 TRBV6-4 CASSAHIQREGSYNEQFF TGTGCCAGCAGTGCCCATATCCAGCGGGAGGGGTCCTACAATGAGCAGTTCTTC
TRBJ2-5 NA TRBD2 TRBV5-4 CASRPTGTSWETQYF TGTGCCAGCAGACCAACCGGGACTAGCTGGGAGACCCAGTACTTC
TRBJ2-4 NA TRBD1 TRBV5-1 CASSLTGGAKNIQYF TGCGCCAGCAGCTTGACAGGGGGAGCCAAAAACATTCAGTACTTC
TRBJ2-5 NA NA TRBV2 CASSGTGSWEQYF TGTGCCAGCAGTGGTACGGGGTCGTGGGAGCAGTACTTC
TRBJ1-2 NA TRBD1 TRBV10-2 CASSDQGAGGYTF TGCGCCAGCAGTGACCAGGGGGCGGGTGGCTACACCTTC
TRBJ2-7 few NA TRBV19 CASSSTASSYEQYF TGTGCCAGTAGTTCGACTGCAAGCTCCTACGAGCAGTACTTC
TRBJ2-5 NA TRBD2 TRBV2 CASSVRTRIYETQYF TGTGCCAGCAGTGTGAGGACTAGAATTTATGAGACCCAGTACTTC
TRBJ2-1 NA TRBD2 TRBV19 CASTRAGGYNEQFF TGTGCCAGTACCAGGGCGGGAGGTTACAATGAGCAGTTCTTC
TRBJ1-1 few NA TRBV7-2 CASSRRDTEAFF TGTGCCAGCAGCCGGAGGGACACTGAAGCTTTCTTT
TRBJ1-5 NA NA TRBV6-4 CASRDDILRNQPQHF TGTGCCAGCAGAGATGACATTTTGCGAAATCAGCCCCAGCATTTT
TRBJ1-2 NA TRBD1 TRBV6-5 CASSSDRGKRGYTF TGTGCCAGCAGTTCCGACAGGGGGAAACGCGGCTACACCTTC
TRBJ2-3 NA TRBD2 TRBV7-2 CASSPLAGGTDTQYF TGTGCCAGCAGCCCCTTAGCGGGAGGAACAGATACGCAGTATTTT